The 25 T cell receptor beta chains below were found in one sample sequenced in a study of blood T cell repertoires in COVID-19. This table comes from immunoSEQ multiplex PCR, and its TCRdb copy is limited to in-frame clones, with some not included. The sample holds fewer than 300,000 clones, 65% to 90% seen once. Sample: peripheral blood. These receptors all stem from a human donor in a cohort sampled during active COVID-19.

J is TRBJ2-2 and V is TRBV30; 7 bases align to TRBD2. The V gene end was trimmed by 2 bases and the J gene end by 3 bases; junction bases not matched to a gene: 6. The CDR3 consists of 15 residues. Germline V gene lookup returns CDR1 GTSNPN and CDR2 SVGIG (reference sequence). CDR3 DNA: TGTGCCTGGAGTATAGGCGGGAGTTACACCGGGGAGCTGTTTTTT. Translated, it gives CAWSIGGSYTGELFF.

The V call is TRBV6-5, the J call TRBJ2-7, with TRBD2 identical over 12 bases. This CDR3 is 15 amino acids long. CDR1 is MNHEY, CDR2 SVGAGI, per germline. The V segment lost 4 bases and the J segment 4 bases; nucleotides outside the gene matches: 5. CDR3 nucleotide sequence: TGTGCCAGCAGTTCCTCCGGGACTAGCGGGTACGAGCAGTACTTC. It is translated as CASSSSGTSGYEQYF.

CDR3 protein: CASSPTPGLGNTIYF. The CDR3 bases are TGTGCCAGCAGCCCAACGCCGGGACTCGGAAACACCATATATTTT. The chain couples TRBV3-1 (or the pseudogene TRBV3-2) to TRBJ1-3; tentative D call: TRBD1 (5 bases). The V gene's germline CDR1 is LGHDT and CDR2 YNNKEL (reference sequence). This CDR3 is built from 15 residues. The germline V and J ends were trimmed by 4 bases and 4 bases, with 14 bases remaining between them.

This clone was counted a few times. The chain uses TRBV5-1 and TRBJ2-7, with D maybe TRBD2 (5 bases). The CDR3 has 15 amino acids. Germline-derived CDR1 and CDR2 are SGHRS and YFSETQ. Trimming stripped 4 bases from V and 4 bases from J, with 18 bases between. The DNA of the CDR3 is TGCGCCAGCAGCGGAGGCACCCAGCCCGTTTACGAGCAGTACTTC. It is translated as CASSGGTQPVYEQYF.

The V and J genes are TRBV27 and TRBJ1-3; 9 bases fit TRBD1. V lost 0 bases, J lost 0 bases, and 9 bases stayed unmatched. The CDR3 has 19 residues. Germline-derived CDR1 and CDR2 are MNHEY and SMNVEV (reference sequence). CDR3 loop: CASSLSDPGQGFSGNTIYF. The CDR3 DNA follows: TGTGCCAGCAGTTTATCAGACCCGGGACAGGGCTTCTCTGGAAACACCATATATTTT.

In the case of this clone: One end of the junction varies from germline; a read error may be responsible. V and J are TRBV5-1 and TRBJ2-1; D is unresolved. Per the germline V gene, CDR1 is SGHRS and CDR2 is YFSETQ. The length of the CDR3 is 15 residues. The CDR3 DNA reads as TGCGCCAGCAGCTTGTCCCCAGGCTCCCACAATGAGCAGTTCTTC. Translated, it gives CASSLSPGSHNEQFF.

This chain joins TRBV6-5 and TRBJ2-7; tentative D call: TRBD1 (6 bases). Per the germline V gene, CDR1 is MNHEY and CDR2 is SVGAGI. CDR3 size: 12 residues. Trimming pared 6 bases from V and 4 bases from J, leaving 10 bases between. The CDR3 spells CASRGGGYEQYF. The CDR3 DNA reads TGTGCCAGCAGAGGGGGTGGGTACGAGCAGTACTTC.

The chain carries TRBV5-1 and TRBJ1-1, with D possibly TRBD1 on 5 matching bases. Between the trimmed V and J ends, which lost 2 bases and 3 bases, there was a span of 8 bases. Per germline, CDR1 SGHRS and CDR2 YFSETQ. The CDR3 loop spans 13 amino acids. The CDR3 region has the DNA TGCGCCAGCAGCTTCGACAGCTACACTGAAGCTTTCTTT. Its protein product is CASSFDSYTEAFF. The full variable domain, in which reference TRBV5-1 and TRBJ1-1 provide the parts outside the CDR3, is KAGVTQTPRYLIKTRGQQVTLSCSPISGHRSVSWYQQTPGQGLQFLFEYFSETQRNKGNFPGRFSGRQFSNSRSEMNVSTLELGDSALYLCASSFDSYTEAFFGQGTRLTVV.

The genes are TRBV12-2 and TRBJ2-5; TRBD2 reflects the table's D call only, with no check against the DNA. TRBV12-2 is shown as a pseudogene. This CDR3 is built from 22 residues. The CDR3 loop is CASRLALPKPPLAAGRKETQYF. CDR3 coding DNA: TGTGCAAGTCGCTTAGCGTTACCAAAACCCCCGTTGGCCGCGGGCAGAAAAGAGACCCAGTACTTC.

The CDR3 DNA reads TGTGCCAGCAAAGGAGACAGGGTAAACTCACCCCTCCACTTT. Translated, it gives CASKGDRVNSPLHF. The chain is built from TRBV6-4 and TRBJ1-6; the match to TRBD1 covers 7 bases. V shed 7 bases, J shed 10 bases, and the junction held 10 bases outside the gene matches. Germline V CDR1 and CDR2: MRHNA, SNTAGT. The CDR3 consists of 14 residues.

This clone was observed a handful of times. J is TRBJ2-4 and V is TRBV14, with 12 bases lining up with TRBD2. CDR1 and CDR2 from the germline V gene are SGHDN and FVKESK. The CDR3 runs to 13 residues. With V trimmed by 4 bases and J by 15 bases, 7 bases remained unmatched. The CDR3 sequence: CASSLRTSGMRYF. The CDR3 bases are TGTGCCAGCAGCCTCAGGACTAGCGGGATGAGGTACTTC. Full variable domain (rest looked up from reference TRBV14 and TRBJ2-4): EAGVTQFPSHSVIEKGQTVTLRCDPISGHDNLYWYRRVMGKEIKFLLHFVKESKQDESGMPNNRFLAERTGGTYSTLKVQPAELEDSGVYFCASSLRTSGMRYFGAGTRLSVL.

The V call is TRBV28, the J call TRBJ2-7; 11 bases map to TRBD2. Germline V gives CDR1 MDHEN, CDR2 SYDVKM. The V gene end was trimmed by 6 bases and the J gene end by 5 bases; junction bases not matched to a gene: 0. The CDR3 totals 12 residues. Here the CDR3 reads CASRTSGNEQYF. The DNA for the CDR3 is TGTGCCAGCAGGACTAGCGGGAACGAGCAGTACTTC.

Here the CDR3 reads CASSSAGANVLTF. In DNA form, the CDR3 reads TGTGCCAGCAGCTCTGCTGGGGCCAACGTCCTGACTTTC. The chain is built from TRBV5-4 and TRBJ2-6; unclear D gene. Per germline, CDR1 SGHNT and CDR2 YYREEE (reference sequence). CDR3 length: 13 amino acids. V was clipped by 3 bases and J by 2 bases, with 3 bases between them.

As regards this clone: A junction end diverges from the germline sequence, so it may reflect a read error. V and J are TRBV19 and TRBJ1-3, with 7 positions matching TRBD1. Germline CDR1 LNHDA, CDR2 SQIVND (reference sequence). This CDR3 has 14 amino acids. CDR3 sequence: CASGDTDRAITLTF. The CDR3, as DNA: TGTGCCAGTGGTGATACAGACAGGGCGATAACCCTTACTTTT.

The gene calls are TRBV15 and TRBJ1-5; D gene unclear. The germline CDR1 and CDR2 sequences are LNHNV and YYDKDF (reference sequence). The CDR3 runs 12 residues. V lost 5 bases and J lost 5, with 7 bases in between. The CDR3 protein is CATSANYQPQHF. CDR3 DNA: TGTGCCACCAGCGCCAACTATCAGCCCCAGCATTTT.

This chain uses TRBV5-1 with TRBJ2-6; no definite D call. V lost 5 bases and J 2 bases, leaving 8 bases between the germline ends. The CDR3 runs to 14 residues. CDR1 and CDR2 (germline): SGHRS, YFSETQ. Written as DNA, the CDR3 is TGCGCCAGCAGGCAAACTCCTGGGGCCAACGTCCTGACTTTC. Protein sequence: CASRQTPGANVLTF.

A few counts support this clone. The CDR3 region is CASSYLAGGWNEQFF. Here the CDR3 DNA reads TGTGCCAGCAGTTACCTGGCGGGAGGTTGGAATGAGCAGTTCTTC. The rearrangement joins TRBV6-2 or TRBV6-3 to TRBJ2-1; 8 positions agree with TRBD2. Germline CDR1 reads MNHEY; CDR2 reads SVGEGT. V gave up 2 bases and J gave up 7 bases; unmatched junction bases: 7. The CDR3 has 15 amino acids.

V and J are TRBV2 and TRBJ2-2, with D perhaps matching TRBD2 (5 bases). V lost 7 bases to trimming and J lost 2 bases, with 11 bases between them. Germline V CDR1 and CDR2: SNHLY, FYNNEI. The CDR3 extends over 14 amino acids. The CDR3 nucleotides are TGTGCCAGCAAGGGAGATGCTAACACCGGGGAGCTGTTTTTT. Encoded protein: CASKGDANTGELFF.

This chain links TRBV11-3 with TRBJ1-3; no clear D gene. Between the trimmed V and J ends, which lost 5 bases and 1 base, there was a span of 15 bases. From germline, CDR1 is SGHNT and CDR2 YENEEA. The length of the CDR3 is 16 residues. The CDR3 region is CASSPYPTRSGNTIYF. The CDR3 DNA reads TGTGCCAGCAGCCCTTACCCGACACGGTCTGGAAACACCATATATTTT.

This clone showed up just a few times. The chain has TRBV18 and TRBJ1-1; D is possibly TRBD1 (5 bases). The CDR3 is 15 amino acids. V dropped 4 bases and J dropped 3 bases, with 15 bases sitting between them. The germline V gene encodes CDR1 KGHSH and CDR2 LQKENI. CDR3 amino acids: CASSRSKGGDTEAFF. The CDR3 DNA reads TGTGCCAGCTCACGCTCTAAGGGAGGGGACACTGAAGCTTTCTTT.

V is TRBV27 and J is TRBJ1-4; D is perhaps TRBD1 (6 bases). This CDR3 is built from 14 residues. Trimming cost V 6 bases and J 5 bases, with 13 bases left between them. Germline loops: CDR1 MNHEY, CDR2 SMNVEV (reference sequence). The CDR3 here is CASSPYRANEKLFF. CDR3 in DNA: TGTGCCAGCAGCCCTTACAGGGCCAATGAAAAACTGTTTTTT.

The gene calls are TRBV6-6 and TRBJ2-1, with 8 bases aligning to TRBD1. Germline assignment: CDR1 MNHNY and CDR2 SVGAGI (reference sequence). V trimming: 5 bases; J trimming: 6 bases; junction bases outside the gene matches: 12. The CDR3 contains 16 residues. The DNA for the CDR3 is TGTGCCAGCAGTAACCCGACAGGGGTGGTCACCAATGAGCAGTTCTTC. Protein sequence: CASSNPTGVVTNEQFF.

The CDR3 spells CASNPGFSTAALGTQYF. The CDR3 nucleotides read TGCGCCAGCAACCCCGGATTTTCCACGGCGGCCTTAGGGACCCAGTACTTC. The V and J genes are TRBV5-1 and TRBJ2-5; D is undetermined. The V end was cut by 6 bases, the J end by 7 bases, with 28 bases between. Germline loops: CDR1 SGHRS, CDR2 YFSETQ. This CDR3 comprises 17 residues. The whole variable domain, remainder taken from reference TRBV5-1 and TRBJ2-5, is KAGVTQTPRYLIKTRGQQVTLSCSPISGHRSVSWYQQTPGQGLQFLFEYFSETQRNKGNFPGRFSGRQFSNSRSEMNVSTLELGDSALYLCASNPGFSTAALGTQYFGPGTRLLVL.

This rearrangement joins TRBV5-1 to TRBJ2-3; 10 bases line up with TRBD2. The ends lost 2 bases at V and 1 base at J; junction bases unmatched: 13. CDR1 SGHRS and CDR2 YFSETQ come from the germline V gene. CDR3 size: 19 residues. Here the CDR3 reads CASSFLVVPGLAGTDTQYF. The CDR3 nucleotides read TGCGCCAGCAGCTTTCTGGTGGTCCCCGGACTAGCGGGCACAGATACGCAGTATTTT.

This chain's CDR3 is CASSSSSVSSGANVLTF. CDR3 bases: TGCGCCAGCAGCTCGTCGTCCGTTAGCTCTGGGGCCAACGTCCTGACTTTC. J is TRBJ2-6 and V is TRBV5-1; D uncertain. The CDR3 sequence is 17 residues long. The V gene lost 3 bases and the J gene lost 0 bases, with 13 bases spanning the gap. Germline CDR1 reads SGHRS; CDR2 reads YFSETQ. Combining the CDR3 with reference TRBV5-1 and TRBJ2-6 gives the whole variable domain KAGVTQTPRYLIKTRGQQVTLSCSPISGHRSVSWYQQTPGQGLQFLFEYFSETQRNKGNFPGRFSGRQFSNSRSEMNVSTLELGDSALYLCASSSSSVSSGANVLTFGAGSRLTVL.